The 27 T cell receptor beta chains reported below all come from one sample, sequenced in a study of T cell clonotyping in hematopoietic cell transplantation. Sequencing used immunoSEQ multiplex PCR; TCRdb keeps in-frame clones, though not all of them. The sample shows some 10,000 clones, around 97% of them seen only once. The sequencing used peripheral blood mononuclear cells, collected 100 days after allogeneic stem cell transplant. These receptors all stem from a male patient aged 55 to 69 who had an allogeneic stem cell transplant from a related donor, so the T cells may come from the graft donor. Some clones in this sample may be carry-over from other donors' samples.

The chain is built from TRBV28 and TRBJ1-4, with D hard to call. V lost 2 bases and J lost 7, with 14 bases in between. The CDR3 covers 15 residues. CDR1 is MDHEN and CDR2 is SYDVKM in the germline V gene. CDR3 in DNA: TGTGCCAGCAGTTTAGCCCCGCCCTCGGGTGAAAAACTGTTTTTT. Its translation: CASSLAPPSGEKLFF.

This clone showed up just once. V and J are TRBV4-3 and TRBJ2-3, with D unclear. The germline V and J ends were trimmed by 1 base and 0 bases, with 14 bases remaining between them. The CDR3 consists of 17 residues. The V gene's germline CDR1 is LGHNA and CDR2 YSLEER. CDR3 nucleotides: TGCGCCAGCAGCCAAGTTGGTGTCGGACCTAGCACAGATACGCAGTATTTT. Protein: CASSQVGVGPSTDTQYF.

The rearrangement joins TRBV29-1 to TRBJ1-5; D gene ambiguous. The CDR3 length is 11 residues. Between the trimmed V and J ends, which lost 7 bases and 4 bases, there was a span of 8 bases. Germline V gives CDR1 SQVTM, CDR2 ANQGSEA. The CDR3 loop reads CSGVGNQPQHF. The CDR3 nucleotides are TGCAGCGGGGTGGGGAATCAGCCCCAGCATTTT.

This clone was recorded once. The chain is built from TRBV6-6 and TRBJ1-5, with TRBD1 as a possible D gene (6 bases). This CDR3 has 15 residues. V lost 2 bases to trimming and J lost 1 base, with 9 bases between them. The V gene's germline CDR1 is MNHNY and CDR2 SVGAGI (reference sequence). CDR3 sequence: CASSYTGLSNQPQHF. The CDR3 bases are TGTGCCAGCAGTTACACAGGGTTGAGCAATCAGCCCCAGCATTTT.

The chain links TRBV10-3 to TRBJ2-3; tentatively, D is TRBD2 (6 bases). From germline, CDR1 is ENHRY and CDR2 SYGVKD. There are 14 residues in the CDR3. Trimming pared 7 bases from V and 2 bases from J, leaving 13 bases between. CDR3 sequence: CAIKRAGNTDTQYF. The CDR3 nucleotides are TGTGCCATCAAGAGGGCGGGGAACACAGATACGCAGTATTTT.

V gene TRBV29-1 combines with J gene TRBJ2-3; 9 nucleotides line up with TRBD2. Germline V CDR1 and CDR2: SQVTM, ANQGSEA. Germline trimming cut 4 bases from V and 3 bases from J; bases unmatched to any gene: 5. CDR3 length: 14 residues. The CDR3 DNA reads as TGCAGCGTTGCTAGCGGGATCGGGACAGATACGCAGTATTTT. Its protein is CSVASGIGTDTQYF.

This clone has only one observation. The V and J genes are TRBV6-1 and TRBJ1-4, with a possible D match to TRBD1 (6 bases). CDR3 size: 15 residues. V was trimmed by 2 bases and J by 3 bases, leaving 10 bases between them. CDR1 is MNHNS, CDR2 SASEGT, per germline. The CDR3 sequence: CASSEQGLANEKLFF. CDR3 sequence (DNA): TGTGCCAGCAGTGAACAGGGGCTAGCTAATGAAAAACTGTTTTTT.

The CDR3 protein is CASSPLDRGGEQYF. CDR3 sequence (DNA): TGCGCCAGCAGCCCTCTCGACAGGGGTGGCGAGCAGTACTTC. The rearrangement links TRBV5-1 to TRBJ2-7, with 8 bases fitting TRBD1. After removal of 4 bases from V and 6 bases from J, the junction contained 9 bases not matched to a gene. CDR3 length: 14 residues. Germline V CDR1 and CDR2: SGHRS, YFSETQ.

This clone was observed once. This CDR3 is CASSSLSGVTDTQYF. CDR3 nucleotide sequence: TGTGCCAGTAGTTCGCTTAGCGGGGTGACAGATACGCAGTATTTT. The chain employs TRBV19 and TRBJ2-3; 8 bases line up with TRBD2. The CDR3 runs to 15 residues. V was pared by 5 bases and J by 3 bases, with 7 bases of the junction left unmatched. Germline V gene sequence: CDR1 LNHDA, CDR2 SQIVND (reference sequence).

This clone was counted once. A junction end diverges from the germline sequence, so it may reflect a read error. The rearrangement uses TRBV7-7 and TRBJ2-2; 11 positions match TRBD2. The CDR3 totals 16 residues. Germline CDR1 reads SSHAT; CDR2 reads FNYEAQ (reference sequence). The CDR3 coding sequence is TGTGCTAGCAGCCCGGGACTAGCGGCGAACACCGGGGAGCTGTTTTTT. It translates to CASSPGLAANTGELFF.

The genes are TRBV11-3 and TRBJ2-7; D may be TRBD1 (6 bases). V lost 5 bases and J 6 bases, leaving 14 bases between the germline ends. This CDR3 has 13 amino acids. CDR1 and CDR2 (germline): SGHNT, YENEEA. The CDR3 bases are TGTGCCAGCAGCGGACGGACAGCCTTCGAGCAGTACTTC. Translated: CASSGRTAFEQYF.

The chain has TRBV6-6 and TRBJ1-2, with D unresolved. This CDR3 has 13 residues. Germline V gene lookup returns CDR1 MNHNY and CDR2 SVGAGI (reference sequence). V was pared by 7 bases and J by 8 bases, with 17 bases between. The CDR3 coding sequence is TGTGCCAGCACCCCCCGGGCAGGCGACGGCTACACCTTC. Amino acid sequence: CASTPRAGDGYTF.

This clone has just one count. The chain uses TRBV19 and TRBJ2-7; 9 bases map to TRBD1. Germline V lookup: CDR1 LNHDA, CDR2 SQIVND (reference sequence). J was trimmed by 6 bases and V by 6 bases; bases with no gene match: 9. There are 14 residues in the CDR3. The CDR3 nucleotides read TGTGCCAGTAGCACGGGACAGGGTTCATCCGAGCAGTACTTC. Translated: CASSTGQGSSEQYF.

The chain carries TRBV6-5 and TRBJ2-2; 8 nucleotides agree with TRBD2. The V segment lost 2 bases and the J segment 4 bases; nucleotides outside the gene matches: 3. CDR1 is MNHEY, CDR2 SVGAGI, per germline. There are 15 residues in the CDR3. The CDR3 bases are TGTGCCAGCAGTTACAAAGCGGGGGCCACCGGGGAGCTGTTTTTT. Protein sequence: CASSYKAGATGELFF.

This chain joins TRBV29-1 and TRBJ1-4; 7 bases are a match to TRBD1. CDR3 length: 13 residues. Trimming removed 6 bases from V and 6 bases from J; junction bases left unmatched: 7. Per the germline V gene, CDR1 is SQVTM and CDR2 is ANQGSEA. The CDR3 loop reads CSVTGATDEKLFF. The CDR3 DNA reads TGCAGCGTAACAGGGGCTACGGATGAAAAACTGTTTTTT.

The J gene is TRBJ1-2, the V gene TRBV6-5; 9 positions match TRBD1. Germline CDR1 reads MNHEY; CDR2 reads SVGAGI. The CDR3 is made up of 13 amino acids. After removal of 7 bases from V and 8 bases from J, the junction contained 8 bases not matched to a gene. CDR3 in amino acids: CASTTGTGTGYTF. CDR3 coding DNA: TGTGCCAGCACTACTGGGACAGGGACCGGCTACACCTTC.

V usage is TRBV5-1 and J usage is TRBJ1-2, with D tentatively TRBD1 (6 bases). CDR3 size: 15 residues. Between the trimmed V and J ends, which lost 3 bases and 8 bases, there was a span of 20 bases. CDR1 is SGHRS and CDR2 is YFSETQ in the germline V gene. CDR3 protein: CASSWARVGGKGYTF. The CDR3 DNA reads as TGCGCCAGCAGCTGGGCCCGGGTAGGGGGGAAAGGCTACACCTTC.

The chain is built from TRBV11-2 and TRBJ2-4, with D unresolved. The germline V gene has CDR1 SGHAT and CDR2 FQNNGV. Trimming stripped 0 bases from V and 7 bases from J, with 7 bases between. This CDR3 has 13 residues. The CDR3 DNA reads TGTGCCAGCAGCTTAGACCGCAGGAACATTCAGTACTTC. It specifies CASSLDRRNIQYF.

The chain employs TRBV7-2 and TRBJ1-2; weak D call: TRBD1 (5 bases). CDR1 is SGHTA, CDR2 FQGNSA, per germline. V shed 4 bases and J shed 4 bases, with 10 bases lying between them. CDR3 size: 13 residues. CDR3 sequence: CASSSGALYGYTF. CDR3 nucleotide sequence: TGTGCCAGCAGCTCCGGGGCACTCTATGGCTACACCTTC.

V is TRBV19 and J is TRBJ1-4; 10 bases are a match to TRBD1. V was pared by 8 bases and J by 6 bases, with 9 bases of the junction left unmatched. This CDR3 region has 15 residues. Germline CDR1 reads LNHDA; CDR2 reads SQIVND (reference sequence). CDR3 coding DNA: TGTGCCAGTGGGCGGGGGACAGGGGTGGATGAAAAACTGTTTTTT. Translated: CASGRGTGVDEKLFF. Variable domain in full (rest from reference TRBV19 and TRBJ1-4): DGGITQSPKYLFRKEGQNVTLSCEQNLNHDAMYWYRQDPGQGLRLIYYSQIVNDFQKGDIAEGYSVSREKKESFPLTVTSAQKNPTAFYLCASGRGTGVDEKLFFGSGTQLSVL.

This chain connects TRBV4-1 to TRBJ1-2; the D is unclear. CDR3 length: 14 amino acids. Trimming stripped 0 bases from V and 7 bases from J, with 12 bases between. Germline lookup yields CDR1 MGHRA and CDR2 YSYEKL. The CDR3 protein is CASSQDRGIGGYTF. The CDR3 DNA reads TGCGCCAGCAGCCAAGATCGGGGAATCGGTGGCTACACCTTC.

V and J are TRBV30 and TRBJ1-1; no definite D call. The germline CDR1 and CDR2 sequences are GTSNPN and SVGIG (reference sequence). This CDR3 comprises 15 residues. Between the trimmed V and J ends, which lost 0 bases and 1 base, there was a span of 12 bases. CDR3 protein: CAWSVQMIGNTEAFF. For the CDR3, the DNA is TGTGCCTGGAGTGTACAGATGATCGGGAACACTGAAGCTTTCTTT. The complete variable domain, with remaining parts taken from reference TRBV30 and TRBJ1-1, reads SQTIHQWPATLVQPVGSPLSLECTVEGTSNPNLYWYRQAAGRGLQLLFYSVGIGQISSEVPQNLSASRPQDRQFILSSKKLLLSDSGFYLCAWSVQMIGNTEAFFGQGTRLTVV.

The chain has TRBV29-1 and TRBJ1-2; tentative D call: TRBD1 (5 bases). Germline CDR1 reads SQVTM; CDR2 reads ANQGSEA. V was cut by 2 bases and J by 2 bases, with 12 bases left in between. The CDR3 extends over 14 amino acids. The CDR3 is CSVEQGMPNYGYTF. CDR3 sequence (DNA): TGCAGCGTTGAACAGGGAATGCCCAACTATGGCTACACCTTC.

The chain employs TRBV7-8 and TRBJ1-4; a weak D match, TRBD1 (5 bases). The CDR3 length is 15 residues. The germline V and J ends were trimmed by 5 bases and 5 bases, with 15 bases remaining between them. Per germline, CDR1 SGHVS and CDR2 FQNEAQ. The CDR3 is CASSPGGTSNEKLFF. The CDR3 coding sequence is TGTGCCAGCAGCCCTGGCGGGACGTCGAATGAAAAACTGTTTTTT.

CDR3 in amino acids: CASSPLRDTGSPLHF. For the CDR3, the DNA is TGTGCCAGTTCACCCCTCCGGGACACGGGTTCACCCCTCCACTTT. This chain uses TRBV28 with TRBJ1-6, with D possibly being TRBD1 (6 bases). Germline assignment: CDR1 MDHEN and CDR2 SYDVKM. The CDR3 length is 15 residues. V was trimmed by 9 bases and J by 9 bases, leaving 21 bases between them.

The gene calls are TRBV5-8 and TRBJ1-5; D not resolved. This CDR3 comprises 14 residues. V was shortened by 0 bases and J by 3 bases, with 7 bases between the two germline ends. The germline gives CDR1 SGHTS, CDR2 YDEGEE. Here the CDR3 DNA reads TGTGCCAGCAGCTTGGCCCAGGACAATCAGCCCCAGCATTTT. The encoded protein is CASSLAQDNQPQHF.

The rearrangement joins TRBV9 to TRBJ2-3, with 7 bases that match TRBD1. Per germline, CDR1 SGDLS and CDR2 YYNGEE. This CDR3 region has 18 residues. V gave up 1 base and J gave up 2 bases; unmatched junction bases: 13. CDR3 in DNA: TGTGCCAGCAGCGTAAGTTCGGACAGGCGTTACTCCACAGATACGCAGTATTTT. Its translation is CASSVSSDRRYSTDTQYF.